The TCR beta chain under discussion was sequenced for a study of CD8+ T cells in alopecia areata. Study-wide results and caveats: A single nonresponder leaves the baseline CD8+ expansion link to response uncertain. Numerous expanded lesional clones remained in scalp and blood during tofacitinib. Higher clonality than in normal scalp was seen in lesional scalp, especially alopecia totalis/universalis.

From germline, CDR1 is SGHAT and CDR2 FQNNGV. This CDR3 is built from 14 residues. Trimming removed 7 bases from V and 2 bases from J, with 14 bases in between. After isolation, RNA underwent reverse transcription to generate cDNA as the sequencing template. TCRdb keeps only in-frame clones here, not all; method: immunoSEQ multiplex PCR. The data show roughly 210,000 clones, approximately 45% seen once. Treatment here: oral pan-JAK inhibitor, 5-10 mg twice daily. Both peripheral blood and punch biopsies of lesional scalp skin were obtained from patients who had alopecia areata. Comments on this clone: Its target is unknown.

The chain recombines TRBV11-2 with TRBJ2-5; D is possibly TRBD2 (5 bases). The TCR originated in a human donor with alopecia areata. The sequenced sample was CD4+ T cells sorted from blood, obtained at approximately week 39, from a patient treated with tofacitinib. In nucleotides, the CDR3 is TGTGCCAGCAACCCGGGAACGGGGCAAGAGACCCAGTACTTC. As protein: CASNPGTGQETQYF.